The rows below give T cell receptor beta chains drawn from one sample of a study of T cells in Graves' hyperthyroidism and ophthalmopathy. MiXCR, applied by TCRdb to the multiplex PCR reads, yields one record per CDR3 protein. The sample records 650,000 to 700,000 distinct CDR3 sequences, approximately 15% being singletons. Sequencing input: blood. The receptor source for this set is a man aged 45-65 years with Graves' hyperthyroidism. The CDR3 runs from the conserved cysteine through the conserved F or W.

V gene	J gene	CDR3 length	CDR3 protein
TRBV6-1	TRBJ1-2	17	CASSEAVVWWSNYGYTF
TRBV27	TRBJ2-1	16	CASSKYSGNSYNEQFF
TRBV10-3	TRBJ2-6	17	CATSAVAGSSGANVLTF
TRBV7-2	TRBJ2-5	15	CASRATSGRRETQYF
TRBV12-3/TRBV12-4	TRBJ2-1	17	CASSSLSSGAVLNEQFF
TRBV4-1	TRBJ1-1	18	CASSRYLDLNRANTEAFF
TRBV3-1	TRBJ1-6	15	CASRETGVGNSPLHF
TRBV19	TRBJ1-1	15	CASSISSGVNTEAFF
TRBV2	TRBJ2-1	12	CASRRGYNEQFF
TRBV12-3/TRBV12-4	TRBJ2-3	14	CASSPSGRSHTQYF
TRBV28	TRBJ2-7	14	CASTRNQFIYEQYF
TRBV30	TRBJ2-3	13	CACSRDSTDTQYF
TRBV7-2	TRBJ1-2	14	CASSFLQGRNGYTF
TRBV7-9	TRBJ1-1	13	CASILGGGTEALF
TRBV5-1	TRBJ2-3	16	CASSLAETSRADTQYF
TRBV28	TRBJ2-7	14	CASSPAGTAYEQYF
TRBV30	TRBJ1-1	14	CAQTQTTRNTEAFF
TRBV7-8	TRBJ2-5	16	CASSLARGGTGETQYF
TRBV19	TRBJ1-1	17	CASSIERGRGTAREAFF
TRBV3-2	TRBJ2-1	17	CASSQVVVAGVVVEQFF
TRBV14	TRBJ2-3	14	CASSQTGGSDTQYF
TRBV19	TRBJ1-5	15	CATMGGSSSNQPQHF
TRBV2	TRBJ2-4	16	CASSLLKGVAKNIQYF
TRBV19	TRBJ2-1	14	CASSIASGRHEQFF
TRBV20-1	TRBJ2-5	12	CSGIAGVETQYF
TRBV4-3	TRBJ1-2	15	CASSQDSVVGYGYTF